The clone carrying this T cell receptor (beta chain) appeared once. The data were obtained in a study of blood T cell repertoires in COVID-19. Study-wide background: Samples of COVID-19 (acute and convalescent) were obtained from the United States, Italy and Spain. In each case, the material was cDNA or gDNA derived from T cells, B-cell-depleted T cells, or PBMCs.

Germline CDR1 and CDR2: SNHLY and FYNNEI. The CDR3 spans 15 residues. The J segment lost 6 bases and the V segment lost 6 bases, leaving 13 bases of the junction unmatched. How the authors handled the data: Quantification of nucleated cells was approximated via reference gene primer amplification. Data came from immunoSEQ multiplex PCR; TCRdb stores just in-frame clones and leaves some out. V, J and clone size derive from that table, while D and trimming were established from the DNA sequence. The sample carries tens of thousands of clones, around 82% recorded once. This chain connects TRBV2 to TRBJ2-7; 8 bases are shared with TRBD2. The receptor was derived from a man in his 60s with acute or convalescent COVID-19. Material: peripheral blood. CDR3: CASRPGLGPFGEQYF. DNA of the CDR3: TGTGCCAGCAGGCCGGGACTAGGGCCTTTTGGCGAGCAGTACTTC. The whole variable domain, filled in from reference TRBV2 and TRBJ2-7, reads EPEVTQTPSHQVTQMGQEVILRCVPISNHLYFYWYRQILGQKVEFLVSFYNNEISEKSEIFDDQFSVERPDGSNFTLKIRSTKLEDSAMYFCASRPGLGPFGEQYFGPGTRLTVT.